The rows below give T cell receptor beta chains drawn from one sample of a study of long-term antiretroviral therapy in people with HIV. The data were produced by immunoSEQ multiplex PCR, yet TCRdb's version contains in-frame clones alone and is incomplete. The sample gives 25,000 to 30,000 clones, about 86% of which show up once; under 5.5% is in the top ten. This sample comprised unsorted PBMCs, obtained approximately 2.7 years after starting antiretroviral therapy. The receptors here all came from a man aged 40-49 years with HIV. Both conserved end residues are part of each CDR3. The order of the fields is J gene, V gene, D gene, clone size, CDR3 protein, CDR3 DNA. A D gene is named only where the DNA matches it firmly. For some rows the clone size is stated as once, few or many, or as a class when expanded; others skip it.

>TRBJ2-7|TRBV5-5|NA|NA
CASSLVEGYEQYF
TGTGCCAGCAGCTTAGTGGAGGGGTACGAGCAGTACTTC
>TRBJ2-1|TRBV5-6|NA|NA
CASSQDLGRGENNEQFF
TGTGCCAGCAGCCAGGATTTGGGCAGGGGGGAGAACAATGAGCAGTTCTTC
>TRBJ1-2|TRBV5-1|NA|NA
CASSLETSANYGYTF
TGCGCCAGCAGCTTGGAAACATCAGCTAACTATGGCTACACCTTC
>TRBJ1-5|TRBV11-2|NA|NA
CASSETDYSNQPQHF
TGTGCCAGCAGCGAGACAGATTATAGCAATCAGCCCCAGCATTTT
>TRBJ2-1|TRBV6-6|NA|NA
CASSYLNMNEQFF
TGTGCCAGCAGTTACCTTAACATGAATGAGCAGTTCTTC
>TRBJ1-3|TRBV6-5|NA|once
CASSPRRLGNTIYF
TGTGCCAGCAGCCCCCGCCGGCTAGGAAACACCATATATTTT
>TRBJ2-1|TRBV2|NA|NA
CASSDPSGHNEQFF
TGTGCCAGCAGTGACCCGAGCGGCCACAATGAGCAGTTCTTC
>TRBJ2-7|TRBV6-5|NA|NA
CASSYSIGGPLGEQYF
TGTGCCAGCAGTTACTCGATCGGTGGGCCATTAGGCGAGCAGTACTTC
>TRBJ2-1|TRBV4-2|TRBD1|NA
CASSQDEWGQGPYNEQFF
TGTGCCAGCAGCCAAGATGAATGGGGACAGGGGCCTTACAATGAGCAGTTCTTC
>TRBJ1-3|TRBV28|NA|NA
CASSSMTYHSGNTIYF
TGTGCCAGCAGTTCGATGACATACCACTCTGGAAACACCATATATTTT
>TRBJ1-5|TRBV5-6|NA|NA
CASSQGGQPQHF
TGTGCCAGCAGCCAGGGAGGCCAGCCCCAGCATTTT
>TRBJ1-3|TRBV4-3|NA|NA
CASSQDGDGGNTIYF
TGCGCCAGCAGCCAAGATGGGGACGGCGGAAACACCATATATTTT
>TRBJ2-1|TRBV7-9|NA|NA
CASSSRQAPYNEQFF
TGTGCCAGCAGCTCTCGACAGGCACCCTACAATGAGCAGTTCTTC
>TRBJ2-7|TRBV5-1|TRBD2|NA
CASSLGQRELLKYEQYF
TGCGCCAGCAGCTTAGGCCAGCGGGAGCTTTTGAAATACGAGCAGTACTTC